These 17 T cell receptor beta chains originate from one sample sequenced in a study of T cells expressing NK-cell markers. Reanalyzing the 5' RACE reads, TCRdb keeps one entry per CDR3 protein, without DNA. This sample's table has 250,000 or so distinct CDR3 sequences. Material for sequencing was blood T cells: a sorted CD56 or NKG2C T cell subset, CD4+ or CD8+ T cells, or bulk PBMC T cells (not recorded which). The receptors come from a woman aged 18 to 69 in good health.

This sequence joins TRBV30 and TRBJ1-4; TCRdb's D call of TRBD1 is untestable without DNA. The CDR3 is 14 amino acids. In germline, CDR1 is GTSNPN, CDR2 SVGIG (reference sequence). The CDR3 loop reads CAWSIRQGGEKLFF.

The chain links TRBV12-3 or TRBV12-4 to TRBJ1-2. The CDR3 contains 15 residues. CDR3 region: CASRTRMDYYYGYTF.

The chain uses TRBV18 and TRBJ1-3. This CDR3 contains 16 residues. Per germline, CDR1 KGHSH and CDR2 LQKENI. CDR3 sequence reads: CASSPNSGSSGNTIYF.

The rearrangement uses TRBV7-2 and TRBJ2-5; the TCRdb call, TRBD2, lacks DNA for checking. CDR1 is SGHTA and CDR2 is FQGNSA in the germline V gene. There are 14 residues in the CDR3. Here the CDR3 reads CASSRRLVVETQYF.

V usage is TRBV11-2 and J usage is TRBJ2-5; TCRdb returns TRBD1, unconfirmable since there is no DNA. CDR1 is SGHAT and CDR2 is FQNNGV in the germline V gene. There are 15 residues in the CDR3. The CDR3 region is CASSLWGQGRETQYF.

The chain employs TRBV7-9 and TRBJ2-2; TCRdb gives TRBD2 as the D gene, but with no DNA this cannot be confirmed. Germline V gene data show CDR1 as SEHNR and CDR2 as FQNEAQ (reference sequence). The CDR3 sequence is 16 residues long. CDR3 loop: CASSLPYRALTGELFF.

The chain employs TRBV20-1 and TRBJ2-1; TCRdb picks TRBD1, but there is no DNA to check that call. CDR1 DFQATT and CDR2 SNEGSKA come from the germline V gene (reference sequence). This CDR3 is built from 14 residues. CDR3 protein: CSALRGTGDNEQFF.

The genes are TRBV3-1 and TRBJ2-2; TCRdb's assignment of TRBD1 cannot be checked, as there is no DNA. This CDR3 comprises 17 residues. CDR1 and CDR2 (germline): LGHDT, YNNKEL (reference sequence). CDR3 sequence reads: CASSQGTGGQNTGELFF.

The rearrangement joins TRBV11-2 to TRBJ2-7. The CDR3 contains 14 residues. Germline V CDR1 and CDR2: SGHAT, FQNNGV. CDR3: CASSPKTEGYDQYF.

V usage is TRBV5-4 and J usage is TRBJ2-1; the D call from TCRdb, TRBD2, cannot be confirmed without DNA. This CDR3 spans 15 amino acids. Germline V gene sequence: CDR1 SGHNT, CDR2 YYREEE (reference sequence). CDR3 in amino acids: CASSVRTTTYNEQFF.

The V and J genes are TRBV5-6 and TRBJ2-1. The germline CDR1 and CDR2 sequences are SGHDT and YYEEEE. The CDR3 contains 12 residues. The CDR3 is CASSLGKDEQFF.

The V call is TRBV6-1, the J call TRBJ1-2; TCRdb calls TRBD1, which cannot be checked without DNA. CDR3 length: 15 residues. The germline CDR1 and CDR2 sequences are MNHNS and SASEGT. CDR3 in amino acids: CASRPGTRLVYGYTF.

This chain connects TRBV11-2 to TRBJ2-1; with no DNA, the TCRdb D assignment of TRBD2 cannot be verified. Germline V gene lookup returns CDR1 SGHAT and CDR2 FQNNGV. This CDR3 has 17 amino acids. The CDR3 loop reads CASSRLAGGSSYNEQFF.

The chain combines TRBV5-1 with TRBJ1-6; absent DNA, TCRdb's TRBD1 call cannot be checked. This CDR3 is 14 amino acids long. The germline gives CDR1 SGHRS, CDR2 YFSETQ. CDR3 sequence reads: CASSGGLGYSPLHF.

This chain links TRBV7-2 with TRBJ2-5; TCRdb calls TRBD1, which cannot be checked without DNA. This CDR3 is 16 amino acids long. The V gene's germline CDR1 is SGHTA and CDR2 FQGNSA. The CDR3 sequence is CASSSNGKGGQETQYF.

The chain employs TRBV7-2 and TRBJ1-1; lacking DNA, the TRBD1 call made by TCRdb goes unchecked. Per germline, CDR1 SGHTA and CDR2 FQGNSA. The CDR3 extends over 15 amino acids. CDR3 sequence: CASSFNRGLRTEAFF.

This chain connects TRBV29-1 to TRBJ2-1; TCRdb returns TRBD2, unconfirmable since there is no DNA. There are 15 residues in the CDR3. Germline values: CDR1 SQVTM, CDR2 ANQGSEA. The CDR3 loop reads CSVELGRGSYNEQFF.